The clone carrying this T cell receptor beta chain has a count of ten or more. TCRdb reanalysed the PCR reads using MiXCR and keeps one entry per CDR3 protein. The repertoire consists of about 76,000 distinct CDR3 sequences, with under 65% occurring once and the leading ten covering roughly 13%. CDR1 and CDR2 (germline): SGHRS, YFSETQ. V lost 4 bases, J lost 0 bases, and 6 bases stayed unmatched. CDR3 length equals 16 residues. The data were taken from a study of CDR3 diversity in severe acne. This TCR was sampled from a male donor in good health, without acne. Sequencing was performed on blood. The chain uses TRBV5-1 and TRBJ2-2; TRBD1 matches at 7 bases. CDR3 sequence (DNA): TGCGCCAGCAGCCCACAGGGGCCCGCGAACACCGGGGAGCTGTTTTTT. Translation: CASSPQGPANTGELFF.